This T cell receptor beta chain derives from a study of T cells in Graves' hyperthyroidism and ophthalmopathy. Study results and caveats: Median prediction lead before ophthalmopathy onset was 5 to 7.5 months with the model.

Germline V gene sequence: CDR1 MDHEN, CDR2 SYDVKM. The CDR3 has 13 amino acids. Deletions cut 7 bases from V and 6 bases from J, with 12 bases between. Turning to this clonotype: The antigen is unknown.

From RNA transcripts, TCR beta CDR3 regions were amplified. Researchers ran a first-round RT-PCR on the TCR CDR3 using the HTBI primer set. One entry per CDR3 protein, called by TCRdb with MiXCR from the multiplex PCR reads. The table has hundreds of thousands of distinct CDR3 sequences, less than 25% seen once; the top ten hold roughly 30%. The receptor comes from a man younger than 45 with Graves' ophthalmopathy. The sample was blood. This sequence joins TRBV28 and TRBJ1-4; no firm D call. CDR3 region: CASTAGRDEKLFF. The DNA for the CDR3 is TGTGCCAGCACGGCCGGAAGGGATGAAAAACTGTTTTTT.